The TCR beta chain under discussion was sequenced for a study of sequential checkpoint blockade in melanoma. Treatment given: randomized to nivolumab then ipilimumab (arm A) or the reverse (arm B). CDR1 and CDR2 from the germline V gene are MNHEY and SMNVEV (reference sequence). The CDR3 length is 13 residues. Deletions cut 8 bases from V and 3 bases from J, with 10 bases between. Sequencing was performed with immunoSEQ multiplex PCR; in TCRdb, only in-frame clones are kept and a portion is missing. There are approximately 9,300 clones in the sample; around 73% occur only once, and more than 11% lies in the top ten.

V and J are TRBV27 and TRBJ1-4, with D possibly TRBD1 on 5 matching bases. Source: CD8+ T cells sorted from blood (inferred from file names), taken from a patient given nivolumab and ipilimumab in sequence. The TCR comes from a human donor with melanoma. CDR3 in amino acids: CASRNRPNEKLFF. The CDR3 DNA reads TGTGCCAGCCGAAACAGGCCTAATGAAAAACTGTTTTTT.